This TCR beta chain appears in the sequencing data of a study of blood T cell repertoires in COVID-19. Study summary: PBMCs, B-cell-depleted T cells, or T cells provided the cDNA or gDNA that made up the material.

The authors' processing: From reference gene primer amplification, estimates of nucleated cell counts were derived. Repertoires were generated with immunoSEQ multiplex PCR, while TCRdb's copy carries only in-frame clones and drops some. V and J calls and clone size follow that table, whereas D and trimming were derived from the DNA. The table records nearly 95,000 clones, around 67% of them present only once. The receptor comes from a man between 65 and 80 years old with COVID-19, enrolled during active disease. Specimen: peripheral blood.

The DNA of the CDR3 is TGTGCCAGCAGCTTGACCGGGACAAACTACGAGCAGTACTTC. It codes for CASSLTGTNYEQYF. V and J are TRBV7-3 and TRBJ2-7, with a tentative D call TRBD1 (6 bases). Per the germline V gene, CDR1 is SGHTA and CDR2 is FQGTGA. CDR3 length equals 14 residues. V gave up 3 bases and J gave up 3 bases, with 12 bases separating them.